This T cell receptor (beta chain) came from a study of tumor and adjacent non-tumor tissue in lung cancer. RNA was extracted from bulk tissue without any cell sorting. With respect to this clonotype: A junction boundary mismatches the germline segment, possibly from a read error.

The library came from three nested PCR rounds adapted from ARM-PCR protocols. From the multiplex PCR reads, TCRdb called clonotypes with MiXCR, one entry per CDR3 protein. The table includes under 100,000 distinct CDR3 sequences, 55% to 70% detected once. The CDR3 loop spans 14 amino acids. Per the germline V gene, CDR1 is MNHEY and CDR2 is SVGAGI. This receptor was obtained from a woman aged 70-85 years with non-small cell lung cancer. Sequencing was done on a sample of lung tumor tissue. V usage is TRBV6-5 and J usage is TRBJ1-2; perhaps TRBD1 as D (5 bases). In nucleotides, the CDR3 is TGTGCCACCAGTTACCAGGGAGTGAACTATAGCTACACCTTC. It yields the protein CATSYQGVNYSYTF.